This T cell receptor beta chain was recovered during a study of CD8 T cells in ankylosing spondylitis. The study, taken as a whole, reports: The study looked at matched synovial fluid samples from ankylosing spondylitis patients. Disease-linked clones were reported to be significantly enriched there. A TCR beta motif made of under 10 highly homologous variants seemed typical of ankylosing spondylitis blood. CD8+ by phenotype, disease-linked clones were relatively rare in peripheral blood.

The CDR3 runs 15 residues. Germline trimming cut 7 bases from V and 6 bases from J; bases unmatched to any gene: 7. Quantitative 5'-RACE was performed with molecular barcodes, and it yielded the TCR beta libraries. TCRdb reprocessed the 5' RACE reads with MiXCR, giving one entry per CDR3 protein. The sample gives hundreds of thousands of distinct CDR3 sequences, over 9.5% of which show up once; approximately 0.51% is in the top ten. There are a few counts of this clonotype. Its specificity is not known. This sequence joins TRBV12-3 or TRBV12-4 and TRBJ1-6; 9 positions match TRBD1. The source of this sequence is a male donor with ankylosing spondylitis. Sequencing was carried out using blood, either unsorted or a sorted T cell fraction (not recorded which). The CDR3 region is CASTAPGQGNSPLHF. The CDR3 bases are TGTGCCAGCACCGCGCCGGGACAGGGTAATTCACCCCTCCACTTT.